Presented here are 20 T cell receptor beta chains from one specimen sequenced in a study of graft-versus-host responses after intestinal transplantation. Clones were sequenced by immunoSEQ multiplex PCR, and TCRdb holds only the in-frame ones, with some missing. The sample has tens of thousands of clones, about 92% seen once. No antigen is known for these receptors. Source: unstimulated CD8+ T cells sorted from spleen or lymph node cells, taken before intestinal transplant. Receptors were obtained from a human donor who received an intestinal transplant.

The rearrangement links TRBV27 to TRBJ2-1, with 8 bases fitting TRBD2. Germline CDR1 MNHEY, CDR2 SMNVEV (reference sequence). V was clipped by 5 bases and J by 8 bases; unmatched bases: 8. The length of the CDR3 is 14 residues. The CDR3 sequence: CASSTGTRFYEQFF. Here the CDR3 DNA reads TGTGCCAGCAGTACCGGGACTAGATTCTATGAGCAGTTCTTC.

The rearrangement uses TRBV6-5 and TRBJ1-6; 11 bases match TRBD1. The CDR3 is 16 amino acids. Per the germline V gene, CDR1 is MNHEY and CDR2 is SVGAGI. The ends lost 0 bases at V and 8 bases at J; junction bases unmatched: 3. CDR3 nucleotides: TGTGCCAGCAGTTACTCGAGGGACAGGGGGGATTCACCCCTCCACTTT. Protein: CASSYSRDRGDSPLHF.

The chain is built from TRBV4-1 and TRBJ1-1, with D tentatively TRBD1 (5 bases). The CDR3 runs 17 residues. V was shortened by 3 bases and J by 7 bases, with 24 bases between the two germline ends. In germline, CDR1 is MGHRA, CDR2 YSYEKL. CDR3 coding DNA: TGCGCCAGCAGCCAGAACCCACCGGGACTACTGGCCCTTGAAGCTTTCTTT. Protein product: CASSQNPPGLLALEAFF.

Here the CDR3 DNA reads TGTGCCAGCAGCTTCGGGGTTATTAGGGAGACCCAGTACTTC. It encodes CASSFGVIRETQYF. V and J are TRBV5-8 and TRBJ2-5; tentatively, D is TRBD2 (5 bases). The CDR3 covers 14 residues. The germline V gene has CDR1 SGHTS and CDR2 YDEGEE. Trimming removed 2 bases from V and 5 bases from J, with 13 bases in between.

V is TRBV29-1 and J is TRBJ2-7, with 7 bases matching TRBD1. V trimming: 1 base; J trimming: 1 base; junction bases outside the gene matches: 4. Germline V gene lookup returns CDR1 SQVTM and CDR2 ANQGSEA. The CDR3 totals 14 residues. In DNA form, the CDR3 reads TGCAGCGTTGAAGGCCGGGGACAGTCCTACGAGCAGTACTTC. Protein: CSVEGRGQSYEQYF.

The J gene is TRBJ1-2, the V gene TRBV27; D gene uncertain. The CDR3 totals 14 residues. Germline V gene data show CDR1 as MNHEY and CDR2 as SMNVEV (reference sequence). The germline V and J ends were trimmed by 8 bases and 3 bases, with 16 bases remaining between them. The CDR3 nucleotides are TGTGCCAGCTCTCCCACCGAGGGTGACTATGGCTACACCTTC. This sequence encodes CASSPTEGDYGYTF.

The genes are TRBV29-1 and TRBJ1-4, with TRBD1 matching 8 bases. The V gene's germline CDR1 is SQVTM and CDR2 ANQGSEA. V gave up 3 bases and J gave up 5 bases; unmatched junction bases: 5. CDR3 length: 14 residues. CDR3 residues: CSVDGTGLNEKLFF. The CDR3 bases are TGCAGCGTTGATGGGACAGGCCTAAATGAAAAACTGTTTTTT. Using reference TRBV29-1 and TRBJ1-4 for the parts outside the CDR3, the full variable domain is SAVISQKPSRDICQRGTSLTIQCQVDSQVTMMFWYRQQPGQSLTLIATANQGSEATYESGFVIDKFPISRPNLTFSTLTVSNMSPEDSSIYLCSVDGTGLNEKLFFGSGTQLSVL.

The rearrangement joins TRBV6-4 to TRBJ2-2; 8 bases match TRBD1. V dropped 0 bases and J dropped 7; count of bases not matched to a gene: 4. The germline CDR1 and CDR2 sequences are MRHNA and SNTAGT. The CDR3 contains 15 residues. This CDR3 is CASSDSQGAGGELFF. Here the CDR3 DNA reads TGTGCCAGCAGTGACTCCCAGGGGGCAGGCGGGGAGCTGTTTTTT.

This rearrangement joins TRBV11-1 to TRBJ2-5, with a tentative D call TRBD2 (6 bases). The germline V gene has CDR1 SGHAT and CDR2 FQDESV (reference sequence). V was shortened by 6 bases and J by 4 bases, with 12 bases between the two germline ends. The CDR3 runs 13 residues. The CDR3 spells CASRARGGETQYF. CDR3 nucleotide sequence: TGTGCCAGCAGAGCAAGGGGAGGAGAGACCCAGTACTTC.

The chain is built from TRBV5-1 and TRBJ2-7, with TRBD2 matching 9 bases. The CDR3 sequence is 15 residues long. The germline gives CDR1 SGHRS, CDR2 YFSETQ. The V gene end was trimmed by 3 bases and the J gene end by 0 bases; junction bases not matched to a gene: 4. DNA of the CDR3: TGCGCCAGCAGCTCGGGGACTAGCACCTCCTACGAGCAGTACTTC. Residues: CASSSGTSTSYEQYF.

The chain combines TRBV5-6 with TRBJ2-2; 8 bases are a match to TRBD1. This CDR3 region has 16 residues. J lost 5 bases, V lost 4 bases, and 10 bases had no gene match. Germline CDR1 SGHDT, CDR2 YYEEEE. CDR3 sequence reads: CASSPLSQGATGELFF. As DNA, the CDR3 is TGTGCCAGCAGCCCTCTCTCCCAGGGGGCGACCGGGGAGCTGTTTTTT.

The chain uses TRBV11-3 and TRBJ2-1, with D possibly matching TRBD1 (6 bases). Germline CDR1 is SGHNT and CDR2 is YENEEA. Trimming shortened V by 4 bases and J by 10 bases, and 8 bases separated the two germline ends. The CDR3 covers 11 residues. The CDR3 DNA reads as TGTGCCAGCAGCTCAGGGGAGGAGCAGTTCTTC. Translation: CASSSGEEQFF.

The chain uses TRBV7-2 and TRBJ2-1, with D hard to call. The V end lost 5 bases, the J end lost 4 bases, and 6 bases lay between the germline ends. The CDR3 loop spans 12 amino acids. CDR1 and CDR2 from the germline V gene are SGHTA and FQGNSA. CDR3 nucleotide sequence: TGTGCCAGCAGCCCCGTATACAATGAGCAGTTCTTC. It translates to CASSPVYNEQFF.

With regard to this clone: Other DNA sequences within the sample encode an identical CDR3. J is TRBJ2-1 and V is TRBV7-9; D is ambiguous. V lost 1 base and J lost 6, with 4 bases in between. The CDR3 has 12 amino acids. The V gene's germline CDR1 is SEHNR and CDR2 FQNEAQ (reference sequence). The DNA of the CDR3 is TGTGCCAGCAGCTTAGGGGCCAATGAGCAGTTCTTC. Translation: CASSLGANEQFF.

J is TRBJ2-1 and V is TRBV7-9; D perhaps matches TRBD2 (5 bases). The CDR3 contains 14 residues. Trimming removed 5 bases from V and 0 bases from J, with 8 bases in between. CDR1 is SEHNR, CDR2 FQNEAQ, per germline (reference sequence). CDR3 DNA: TGTGCCAGCAGCACGGGGAGCTCCTACAATGAGCAGTTCTTC. It codes for CASSTGSSYNEQFF.

The rearrangement uses TRBV10-2 and TRBJ2-7, with D perhaps TRBD1 (6 bases). The CDR3 consists of 15 residues. V lost 3 bases to trimming and J lost 3 bases, with 15 bases between them. Looked up from germline, CDR1 is WSHSY and CDR2 is SAAADI. The CDR3 spells CASSDAWTEIYEQYF. CDR3 sequence (DNA): TGCGCCAGCAGTGATGCGTGGACAGAGATCTACGAGCAGTACTTC.

This sequence joins TRBV5-6 and TRBJ2-7, with 7 bases identical to TRBD2. The CDR3 totals 13 residues. Germline V gene lookup returns CDR1 SGHDT and CDR2 YYEEEE. V shed 7 bases and J 2 bases; nucleotides not matched to a gene: 6. The DNA for the CDR3 is TGTGCCAGCCACCTGGGGGGGGCCTACGAGCAGTACTTC. As protein: CASHLGGAYEQYF.

The chain has TRBV27 and TRBJ1-4, with unresolved D. The CDR3 has 12 amino acids. Trimming removed 6 bases at V and 7 bases at J, with 9 bases between. Germline V gene sequence: CDR1 MNHEY, CDR2 SMNVEV (reference sequence). The CDR3 region has the DNA TGTGCCAGCAGCATGACGGGTGAAAAACTGTTTTTT. This gives the protein CASSMTGEKLFF.

This rearrangement joins TRBV11-2 to TRBJ1-4; TRBD1 agrees at 10 bases. The ends lost 4 bases at V and 8 bases at J; junction bases unmatched: 4. The CDR3 totals 14 residues. Germline V lookup: CDR1 SGHAT, CDR2 FQNNGV. Here the CDR3 reads CASSSRDRGEKLFF. The CDR3 bases are TGTGCCAGCAGCTCCCGGGACAGGGGCGAAAAACTGTTTTTT.

This chain links TRBV6-1 with TRBJ2-1; possibly TRBD1 for D (6 bases). V gave up 10 bases and J gave up 10 bases, with 8 bases separating them. Germline V gives CDR1 MNHNS, CDR2 SASEGT. This CDR3 spans 9 amino acids. The CDR3 here is CATGTEQFF. The CDR3 nucleotides read TGTGCCACCGGGACAGAGCAGTTCTTC.